This passage covers 11 T cell receptor beta chains from one sample sequenced in a study of T cells in localized non-small cell lung cancer. Sequencing used immunoSEQ multiplex PCR; TCRdb keeps in-frame clones, though not all of them. The data show over a thousand clones, with under 25% seen just once and approximately 11% held by the top ten. Sequenced material: normal lung tissue next to the tumor, taken before any cancer treatment. These receptors originate from a woman aged 40 to 75 with stage I lung adenocarcinoma.

This clone has only a few counts. The rearrangement links TRBV11-3 to TRBJ1-6; D ambiguous. Germline V lookup: CDR1 SGHNT, CDR2 YENEEA. The CDR3 runs to 15 residues. The germline V and J ends were trimmed by 1 base and 5 bases, with 9 bases remaining between them. This CDR3 is CASSLVGENNSPLHF. The CDR3 DNA sequence: TGTGCCAGCAGCTTAGTCGGGGAAAATAATTCACCCCTCCACTTT.

By sample share, this clone is medium-sized. This chain connects TRBV11-3 to TRBJ1-2; 9 bases line up with TRBD1. The CDR3 runs to 15 residues. With V trimmed by 1 base and J by 7 bases, 7 bases remained unmatched. Germline CDR1 and CDR2: SGHNT and YENEEA. The chain's CDR3 is CASSLVQTGGSGYTF. CDR3 in DNA: TGTGCCAGCAGCTTAGTGCAGACAGGGGGAAGTGGCTACACCTTC.

This clone was found a few times. The germline gene is not matched at one end of the junction; a read error may be the cause. The chain employs TRBV6-8 and TRBJ2-1; TRBD1 aligns across 7 bases. Per the germline V gene, CDR1 is MNHGY and CDR2 is SAAAGT. This CDR3 has 17 amino acids. The CDR3, as DNA: TGTGCCAGCAGTCACTCATGGGACAGTCGATGGGAGAATGAGCAGTTCTTC. This translates into CASSHSWDSRWENEQFF.

This chain uses TRBV19 with TRBJ1-5; D call uncertain. In germline, CDR1 is LNHDA, CDR2 SQIVND (reference sequence). Trimming cost V 3 bases and J 6 bases, with 6 bases left between them. The CDR3 contains 12 residues. In DNA, the CDR3 is TGTGCCAGTAGTATCCAGTTTCAGCCCCAGCATTTT. Its translation: CASSIQFQPQHF.

This sequence joins TRBV7-4 and TRBJ2-3, with a tentative D call TRBD1 (6 bases). This CDR3 is 13 amino acids long. Trimming removed 7 bases at V and 5 bases at J, with 13 bases between. Germline V gene data show CDR1 as SGHVT and CDR2 as SQSDAQ. The DNA of the CDR3 is TGTGCCAGCACGTACAGGGCGGGAGATACGCAGTATTTT. Protein: CASTYRAGDTQYF.

This clone was counted a single time. The chain carries TRBV18 and TRBJ1-5, with unresolved D. This CDR3 region has 16 residues. Germline values: CDR1 KGHSH, CDR2 LQKENI. With 1 base removed from V and 1 base from J, the gap between germline ends came to 11 bases. The CDR3 region has the DNA TGTGCCAGCTCACCACAGGGAACCGTAAGCAATCAGCCCCAGCATTTT. Its translation is CASSPQGTVSNQPQHF.

This clone was detected a few times. The rearrangement links TRBV11-3 to TRBJ1-2, with TRBD1 identical over 7 bases. This CDR3 contains 14 residues. Per germline, CDR1 SGHNT and CDR2 YENEEA. The ends lost 4 bases at V and 8 bases at J; junction bases unmatched: 10. The CDR3 is CASSSSTGSRGYTF. As DNA, the CDR3 is TGTGCCAGCAGCTCCTCGACAGGGTCAAGGGGCTACACCTTC.

The chain carries TRBV6-8 and TRBJ1-1, with a weak D call TRBD1 (5 bases). The CDR3 spans 18 residues. Germline V CDR1 and CDR2: MNHGY, SAAAGT. With 4 bases removed from V and 3 bases from J, the gap between germline ends came to 24 bases. CDR3 nucleotides: TGTGCCAGCAGTTTCCAGAGGGTTGGGGCGGAAAGTCACACTGAAGCTTTCTTT. Encoded protein: CASSFQRVGAESHTEAFF.

The count of this clone is one. This sequence joins TRBV29-1 and TRBJ1-1; 7 nucleotides agree with TRBD1. CDR1 and CDR2 (germline): SQVTM, ANQGSEA. J was trimmed by 0 bases and V by 6 bases; bases with no gene match: 7. The CDR3 totals 14 residues. CDR3 DNA sequence: TGCAGCGTCCCCGGGACAGAGATGAACACTGAAGCTTTCTTT. Residues: CSVPGTEMNTEAFF.

The table lists this clone with a few counts. The chain uses TRBV18 and TRBJ2-2; D call uncertain. V was pared by 8 bases and J by 1 base, with 11 bases between. The CDR3 has 14 residues. The germline V gene has CDR1 KGHSH and CDR2 LQKENI. The CDR3 DNA is TGTGCCAGCGAGGAGCTCAGGAACACCGGGGAGCTGTTTTTT. This translates into CASEELRNTGELFF. Complete variable domain (other parts from reference TRBV18 and TRBJ2-2): NAGVMQNPRHLVRRRGQEARLRCSPMKGHSHVYWYRQLPEEGLKFMVYLQKENIIDESGMPKERFSAEFPKEGPSILRIQQVVRGDSAAYFCASEELRNTGELFFGEGSRLTVL.

The chain has TRBV29-1 and TRBJ1-2; D call uncertain. Germline V lookup: CDR1 SQVTM, CDR2 ANQGSEA. This CDR3 has 14 amino acids. Trimming took 0 bases from V and 8 from J, leaving 16 bases between them. The CDR3 sequence: CSVEDRARPRGYTF. Written as DNA, the CDR3 is TGCAGCGTTGAAGATCGGGCCCGTCCGCGGGGCTACACCTTC.